The TCR beta chain under discussion was sequenced for a study of shared clonotypes between healthy human individuals. For the study at large: The donor pool was made up of a couple of women and three men aged 18 to 49. Each donor contributed plates that comprised three CD4 naive, three CD4 memory, two CD8 naive and one CD8 memory. Study conclusions and caveats: Only blood underwent sampling, and tissue repertoires likely differ.

Comment on this clone: Its antigen is still unknown.

CD45RO-negative cells were positively selected for CCR7, leaving out terminally differentiated effector memory CD45RA+ cells. The method was immunoSEQ multiplex PCR; TCRdb's version includes in-frame clones alone and lacks a portion of them. Here the sample spans fewer than 1 million clones, 90% to 97% being singletons. Trimming at V came to 4 bases and at J to 1 base, leaving 7 bases not matched to a gene. Germline lookup yields CDR1 SGHRS and CDR2 YFSETQ. This CDR3 contains 15 residues. The gene calls are TRBV5-1 and TRBJ2-5; 7 bases align to TRBD1. The receptor was derived from a man younger than 45 in good health. The sample taken for sequencing was naive CD8+ T cells sorted from blood. The CDR3, as DNA: TGCGCCAGCAGCGCCCTACAGGGGACCCAAGAGACCCAGTACTTC. Protein product: CASSALQGTQETQYF. Filled out from reference TRBV5-1 and TRBJ2-5, the complete variable domain reads KAGVTQTPRYLIKTRGQQVTLSCSPISGHRSVSWYQQTPGQGLQFLFEYFSETQRNKGNFPGRFSGRQFSNSRSEMNVSTLELGDSALYLCASSALQGTQETQYFGPGTRLLVL.